This entry lists 28 T cell receptor beta chains sequenced from one sample in a study of neurological immune-mediated disorders. Using its own MiXCR run on the 5' RACE reads, TCRdb lists one record per CDR3 protein. This table has fewer than 80,000 distinct CDR3 sequences, 5.2% appearing once. The specimen was PBMCs. The receptors here all came from a woman in her thirties with multiple sclerosis.

This clonotype was seen ten or more times. The chain links TRBV5-1 to TRBJ1-3; possibly TRBD1 for D (6 bases). Trimming removed 4 bases at V and 4 bases at J, with 12 bases between. Germline assignment: CDR1 SGHRS and CDR2 YFSETQ. The CDR3 consists of 14 residues. The CDR3: CASSQGSQGNTIYF. For the CDR3, the DNA is TGCGCCAGCAGCCAGGGGTCGCAAGGAAACACCATATATTTT.

This clonotype has ten or more counts. The chain carries TRBV4-2 and TRBJ2-7, with D perhaps being TRBD1 or TRBD2 (6 bases each). The CDR3 length is 15 residues. Trimming took off 4 bases at V and 0 bases at J, with 13 bases between the two ends. The germline gives CDR1 LGHNA, CDR2 YNFKEQ. CDR3 in DNA: TGTGCCAGCAGCCCGCGTGGGGGGCACTCCTACGAGCAGTACTTC. Translation: CASSPRGGHSYEQYF.

On this clonotype: This may be a read error, as it is one base from a much larger clone. The chain combines TRBV9 with TRBJ2-6; TRBD1 is a possible D gene (5 bases). The V gene's germline CDR1 is SGDLS and CDR2 YYNGEE. CDR3 length equals 14 residues. The CDR3 nucleotides are TGTGCCAGCAGCGACTCAGCTGGGGCCAAAGTCCTGACTTTC. Residues: CASSDSAGAKVLTF.

This clonotype has at least ten counts. The chain joins TRBV20-1 to TRBJ1-2, with D possibly being TRBD1 (5 bases). The CDR3 covers 15 residues. CDR1 DFQATT and CDR2 SNEGSKA come from the germline V gene (reference sequence). Trimming left V 8 bases short and J 2 bases short, with 21 bases between. CDR3 sequence (DNA): TGCAGTCCAGGGTCGACTTCAGACACCAACTATGGCTACACCTTC. This sequence encodes CSPGSTSDTNYGYTF.

The chain joins TRBV27 to TRBJ2-7; 7 nucleotides align to TRBD1. Trimming at V came to 6 bases and at J to 4 bases, leaving 12 bases not matched to a gene. The CDR3 extends over 15 amino acids. Germline V gives CDR1 MNHEY, CDR2 SMNVEV (reference sequence). The CDR3 region has the DNA TGTGCCAGCAGGTTAAAACAGGGGTGGAGGTACGAGCAGTACTTC. It encodes CASRLKQGWRYEQYF.

This clonotype was seen ten or more times. The J gene is TRBJ1-5, the V gene TRBV5-8; 8 nucleotides match TRBD1. This CDR3 contains 17 residues. Germline V gene sequence: CDR1 SGHTS, CDR2 YDEGEE. The ends lost 0 bases at V and 0 bases at J; junction bases unmatched: 5. The CDR3 reads CASSLEPGGGSNQPQHF. For the CDR3, the DNA is TGTGCCAGCAGCTTGGAACCAGGGGGCGGTAGCAATCAGCCCCAGCATTTT. Based on the CDR3 plus reference TRBV5-8 and TRBJ1-5, the full variable domain is EAGVTQSPTHLIKTRGQQATLRCSPISGHTSVYWYQQALGLGLQFLLWYDEGEERNRGNFPPRFSGRQFPNYSSELNVNALELEDSALYLCASSLEPGGGSNQPQHFGDGTRLSIL.

This clonotype showed up many times. V and J are TRBV5-1 and TRBJ2-1, with 7 bases identical to TRBD2. The CDR3 contains 14 residues. The germline V gene encodes CDR1 SGHRS and CDR2 YFSETQ. Trimming removed 4 bases from V and 7 bases from J; junction bases left unmatched: 8. The CDR3 sequence is CASSTGLVRNEQFF. CDR3 DNA sequence: TGCGCCAGCAGCACAGGACTAGTTCGGAATGAGCAGTTCTTC.

This clonotype was found a few times. The chain uses TRBV6-2 or TRBV6-3 and TRBJ1-4; maybe TRBD1 (5 bases). CDR3 size: 17 residues. The V end was cut by 0 bases, the J end by 8 bases, with 19 bases between. In germline, CDR1 is MNHEY, CDR2 SVGEGT. The DNA for the CDR3 is TGTGCCAGCAGTTACTCGCCGTTTCGACAGCCGAAGGAAAAACTGTTTTTT. It encodes CASSYSPFRQPKEKLFF.

This clonotype was found many times. The J gene is TRBJ2-1, the V gene TRBV10-3, with D possibly matching TRBD2 (9 bases). The V and J ends lost 0 bases and 7 bases respectively, with 19 bases between them. The germline CDR1 and CDR2 sequences are ENHRY and SYGVKD. CDR3 length: 17 residues. The CDR3 reads CAISESMASGDRNEQFF. The DNA of the CDR3 is TGTGCCATCAGTGAGTCGATGGCTAGCGGGGACAGGAATGAGCAGTTCTTC.

The gene calls are TRBV20-1 and TRBJ2-7; D call uncertain. V gave up 6 bases and J gave up 3 bases, with 15 bases separating them. Germline assignment: CDR1 DFQATT and CDR2 SNEGSKA (reference sequence). This CDR3 contains 13 residues. The CDR3: CSATPLPFYEQYF. The DNA for the CDR3 is TGCAGTGCCACCCCTCTCCCCTTCTACGAGCAGTACTTC.

As for this clonotype: This clone may be a read error of a much larger clone one base away. This chain joins TRBV5-1 and TRBJ1-5; no definite D call. This CDR3 spans 13 amino acids. Trimming pared 3 bases from V and 3 bases from J, leaving 7 bases between. CDR1 SGHRS and CDR2 YFSETQ come from the germline V gene. The CDR3, as DNA: TGCGCCAGCAGCTCCTCCCCCAATCAGCCCCAGCATTTT. Translating gives CASSSSPNQPQHF.

As regards this clonotype: This clone may be a read error of a much larger clone one base away. In DNA form, the CDR3 reads TGCGCCAGCAGCTTGGGCAAGGGATCCTCGGGGCAGTACTTC. This codes for CASSLGKGSSGQYF. The chain employs TRBV5-1 and TRBJ2-7; D gene unclear. Trimming removed 0 bases from V and 9 bases from J, with 16 bases in between. The CDR3 spans 14 residues. CDR1 is SGHRS, CDR2 YFSETQ, per germline.

This clonotype was counted many times. V is TRBV7-9 and J is TRBJ1-1; 8 bases fit TRBD1. V lost 4 bases and J lost 5; bases outside the gene matches: 6. CDR1 and CDR2 (germline): SEHNR, FQNEAQ (reference sequence). This CDR3 region has 14 residues. CDR3 nucleotides: TGTGCCAGCAGCTCAGGACAGGGACGGACTGAAGCTTTCTTT. This sequence encodes CASSSGQGRTEAFF.

This clonotype was found many times. The rearrangement uses TRBV5-5 and TRBJ2-3; D may correspond to TRBD1 or TRBD2 (5 bases each). The CDR3 runs to 14 residues. Trimming removed 3 bases at V and 5 bases at J, with 13 bases between. CDR1 is SGHKS and CDR2 is YYEKEE in the germline V gene (reference sequence). The CDR3 here is CASSSGTALDTQYF. In DNA form, the CDR3 reads TGTGCCAGCAGCTCCGGGACGGCCTTAGATACGCAGTATTTT.

About this clonotype itself: One end of the junction is discordant with germline, which a read error may explain. The CDR3 region is CASSHTSDRAGQPQNF. In nucleotides, the CDR3 is TGCGCCAGCAGCCACACGTCGGACAGGGCAGGTCAGCCCCAGAATTTT. The chain combines TRBV4-1 with TRBJ1-5; TRBD1 agrees at 8 bases. This CDR3 spans 16 amino acids. Germline loops: CDR1 MGHRA, CDR2 YSYEKL.

This clonotype was seen repeatedly, ten times or more. The V call is TRBV20-1, the J call TRBJ2-7; 9 nucleotides match TRBD2. Trimming cost V 6 bases and J 5 bases; bases outside gene matches: 14. Germline CDR1 DFQATT, CDR2 SNEGSKA (reference sequence). The CDR3 sequence is 15 residues long. CDR3 sequence reads: CSALNYRGGADEQYF. The DNA of the CDR3 is TGCAGTGCCCTCAACTATCGCGGGGGGGCCGACGAGCAGTACTTC.

This clonotype was picked up many times. This sequence joins TRBV27 and TRBJ1-4; no definite D call. The CDR3 covers 12 residues. Trimming shortened V by 4 bases and J by 8 bases, and 8 bases separated the two germline ends. The germline gives CDR1 MNHEY, CDR2 SMNVEV (reference sequence). The CDR3 DNA reads TGTGCCAGCAGTTCTGCCGGAGAAAAACTGTTTTTT. As protein: CASSSAGEKLFF.

The sample holds many counts of this clonotype. The rearrangement joins TRBV9 to TRBJ2-1; D tentatively reads TRBD1 or TRBD2 (5 bases each). The V gene's germline CDR1 is SGDLS and CDR2 YYNGEE. The CDR3 runs to 12 residues. Trimming removed 4 bases at V and 6 bases at J, with 8 bases between. The CDR3 reads CASSPGLNEQFF. The CDR3 nucleotides read TGTGCCAGCAGCCCGGGGCTCAATGAGCAGTTCTTC.

This clonotype was detected many times. The chain combines TRBV5-1 with TRBJ1-4, with D uncertain. The length of the CDR3 is 16 residues. V dropped 1 base and J dropped 0 bases, with 10 bases sitting between them. In germline, CDR1 is SGHRS, CDR2 YFSETQ. This CDR3 reads CASSLRLGSTNEKLFF. The CDR3 DNA sequence: TGCGCCAGCAGCTTGAGGTTGGGGTCAACTAATGAAAAACTGTTTTTT.

This clonotype has a count of ten or more. The rearrangement joins TRBV20-1 to TRBJ1-1, with no clear D. V lost 5 bases and J 4 bases, leaving 20 bases between the germline ends. CDR3 length: 15 amino acids. Germline CDR1 is DFQATT and CDR2 is SNEGSKA (reference sequence). CDR3 in amino acids: CSAPPMGWVGTEAFF. CDR3 nucleotides: TGCAGTGCTCCTCCTATGGGGTGGGTGGGCACTGAAGCTTTCTTT.

Ten or more counts support this clonotype. The chain combines TRBV7-2 with TRBJ2-2; D call uncertain. This CDR3 region has 17 residues. In germline, CDR1 is SGHTA, CDR2 FQGNSA. Trimming removed 5 bases at V and 0 bases at J, with 16 bases between. CDR3 protein: CASSRPLDWANTGELFF. CDR3 in DNA: TGTGCCAGCAGCCGCCCGCTTGACTGGGCGAACACCGGGGAGCTGTTTTTT.

This clonotype occurred a few times. This may arise from a read error, as a much more abundant clone is one base away. The rearrangement joins TRBV7-8 to TRBJ2-3; no clear D. V was clipped by 5 bases and J by 0 bases, with 9 bases between them. The germline gives CDR1 SGHVS, CDR2 FQNEAQ. CDR3 length: 14 residues. CDR3 loop: CASSPTTSTDTQYF. The DNA of the CDR3 is TGTGCCAGCAGCCCCACCACTAGCACAGATACGCAGTATTTT.

Many counts were recorded for this clonotype. The chain uses TRBV5-6 and TRBJ2-2; 8 positions match TRBD1. Germline trimming cut 4 bases from V and 1 base from J; bases unmatched to any gene: 9. Germline lookup yields CDR1 SGHDT and CDR2 YYEEEE. The CDR3 totals 17 residues. The CDR3 protein is CASSGQGAFRNTGELFF. CDR3 bases: TGTGCCAGCAGCGGTCAGGGGGCTTTCAGGAACACCGGGGAGCTGTTTTTT.

This clonotype was counted ten times or more. A junction boundary mismatches the germline segment, possibly from a read error. V is TRBV20-1 and J is TRBJ1-5; D is ambiguous. The CDR3 has 14 amino acids. Germline CDR1 and CDR2: DFQATT and SNEGSKA (reference sequence). The CDR3 coding sequence is TGCAGTGCCCCGTTTCGAGGGTTGAATCAGCCCCAGAATTTT. Its protein product is CSAPFRGLNQPQNF.

This clonotype was observed at least ten times. This chain connects TRBV20-1 to TRBJ1-1, with a possible D match to TRBD1 (5 bases). CDR3 length: 15 amino acids. Trimming shortened V by 2 bases and J by 1 base, and 14 bases separated the two germline ends. CDR1 is DFQATT and CDR2 is SNEGSKA in the germline V gene (reference sequence). The DNA for the CDR3 is TGCAGTGCTAGACCAGGGTCGGTGAGGAACACTGAAGCTTTCTTT. This codes for CSARPGSVRNTEAFF.

This clonotype was counted between two and nine times. The chain carries TRBV7-2 and TRBJ2-2; D may correspond to TRBD1 or TRBD2 (5 bases each). Germline V CDR1 and CDR2: SGHTA, FQGNSA. Trimming left V 5 bases short and J 4 bases short, with 17 bases between. CDR3 length equals 16 residues. CDR3 amino acids: CASSGADFYTTGELFF. For the CDR3, the DNA is TGTGCCAGCAGCGGGGCGGACTTCTACACCACCGGGGAGCTGTTTTTT.

This clonotype was seen a handful of times. This chain connects TRBV11-2 to TRBJ2-3, with 7 nucleotides matching TRBD2. CDR1 and CDR2 (germline): SGHAT, FQNNGV. The V and J ends lost 3 bases and 2 bases, in that order; junction bases with no gene match: 8. The CDR3 runs to 16 residues. CDR3 protein: CASSLRLAELTDTQYF. CDR3 coding DNA: TGTGCCAGCAGCTTGCGGCTAGCGGAGCTCACAGATACGCAGTATTTT.

This clonotype was observed many times. The chain has TRBV6-1 and TRBJ2-3, with 7 bases fitting TRBD1. V gave up 6 bases and J gave up 5 bases; unmatched junction bases: 8. In germline, CDR1 is MNHNS, CDR2 SASEGT. This CDR3 region has 14 residues. CDR3 amino acids: CASSRDRVEDTQYF. The DNA of the CDR3 is TGTGCCAGCAGCCGAGACAGGGTAGAAGATACGCAGTATTTT.